One and the same sample provided the 32 T cell receptor beta chains below, sequenced in a study of T cells in Graves' hyperthyroidism and ophthalmopathy. Amplification of TCR beta CDR3 regions was performed using RNA transcripts as template. An initial round of RT-PCR targeting the TCR CDR3 relied on the HTBI primer set. TCRdb processed the multiplex PCR reads anew with MiXCR; each CDR3 protein has one entry. The repertoire includes approximately 640,000 distinct CDR3 sequences, 15% to 20% of them detected once, and about a sixth sits in the top ten. Sequenced input: blood. These receptors came from a man aged 45-65 years with Graves' hyperthyroidism.

At least ten counts were recorded for this clonotype. The rearrangement uses TRBV7-2 and TRBJ2-2; D is undetermined. V lost 1 base and J 1 base, leaving 10 bases between the germline ends. CDR3 length: 16 amino acids. The germline gives CDR1 SGHTA, CDR2 FQGNSA. This CDR3 reads CASSLDGGVNTGELFF. In nucleotides, the CDR3 is TGTGCCAGCAGCTTAGATGGCGGAGTGAACACCGGGGAGCTGTTTTTT. The whole variable domain, remainder taken from reference TRBV7-2 and TRBJ2-2, is GAGVSQSPSNKVTEKGKDVELRCDPISGHTALYWYRQSLGQGLEFLIYFQGNSAPDKSGLPSDRFSAERTGGSVSTLTIQRTQQEDSAVYLCASSLDGGVNTGELFFGEGSRLTVL.

This rearrangement joins TRBV7-2 to TRBJ2-1; 7 nucleotides match TRBD2. CDR1 and CDR2 (germline): SGHTA, FQGNSA. This CDR3 is built from 14 residues. J lost 5 bases, V lost 10 bases, and 11 bases had no gene match. CDR3: CAIRPLAANNEQFF. CDR3 nucleotide sequence: TGTGCCATCCGACCGCTAGCGGCAAACAATGAGCAGTTCTTC.

This chain connects TRBV4-1 to TRBJ2-3; D is tentatively TRBD1 or TRBD2 (5 bases each). CDR1 and CDR2 (germline): MGHRA, YSYEKL. Trimming removed 0 bases from V and 0 bases from J, with 10 bases in between. This CDR3 region has 16 residues. The CDR3 nucleotides are TGCGCCAGCAGCCAAGAGAGGTGGGGGAGCACAGATACGCAGTATTTT. This translates into CASSQERWGSTDTQYF.

This clonotype was seen ten or more times. The chain carries TRBV12-3 or TRBV12-4 and TRBJ1-4; the D gene is possibly TRBD1 (6 bases). The germline V and J ends were trimmed by 3 bases and 7 bases, with 12 bases remaining between them. This CDR3 contains 14 residues. CDR3 DNA sequence: TGTGCCAGCAGTTTCGGGGGGCGAGGTGAAAAACTGTTTTTT. It codes for CASSFGGRGEKLFF.

The chain has TRBV7-8 and TRBJ1-3, with D hard to call. The CDR3 has 16 amino acids. V lost 0 bases, J lost 0 bases, and 9 bases lay in between. Germline CDR1 and CDR2: SGHVS and FQNEAQ. The CDR3 region is CASSLARIRSGNTIYF. The DNA of the CDR3 is TGTGCCAGCAGCTTAGCGAGGATCCGCTCTGGAAACACCATATATTTT.

V usage is TRBV24-1 and J usage is TRBJ2-3, with 7 bases fitting TRBD1. This CDR3 spans 16 amino acids. Germline V gives CDR1 KGHDR, CDR2 SFDVKD. With 4 bases clipped from V and 6 bases from J, the junction kept 12 bases outside the gene matches. The CDR3 DNA is TGTGCCACCAGTGACGTCGCCGGGACAGCTACCGATACGCAGTATTTT. Its protein product is CATSDVAGTATDTQYF.

The V and J genes are TRBV30 and TRBJ1-3; D gene ambiguous. Between the trimmed V and J ends, which lost 1 base and 0 bases, there was a span of 10 bases. CDR3 length: 15 residues. CDR1 is GTSNPN, CDR2 SVGIG, per germline (reference sequence). In nucleotides, the CDR3 is TGTGCCTGGAGTGAGGTGGCCGTCTCTGGAAACACCATATATTTT. It encodes CAWSEVAVSGNTIYF.

This chain links TRBV28 with TRBJ1-2; D may be TRBD1 (5 bases). Germline V gives CDR1 MDHEN, CDR2 SYDVKM. The CDR3 consists of 14 residues. V shed 10 bases and J shed 3 bases, with 18 bases lying between them. CDR3 DNA sequence: TGTGCCACTACTGGGGCGCGCGGAGACTATGGCTACACCTTC. Encoded protein: CATTGARGDYGYTF.

J is TRBJ2-2 and V is TRBV4-1; 9 bases match TRBD2. With 4 bases clipped from V and 0 bases from J, the junction kept 3 bases outside the gene matches. The CDR3 runs to 16 residues. Germline V gene sequence: CDR1 MGHRA, CDR2 YSYEKL. The CDR3 spells CASSPTSGSNTGELFF. Written as DNA, the CDR3 is TGCGCCAGCAGCCCGACTAGCGGTTCGAACACCGGGGAGCTGTTTTTT.

Only a few counts were recorded for this clonotype. V gene TRBV20-1 combines with J gene TRBJ1-2; the match to TRBD1 covers 7 bases. The CDR3 extends over 15 amino acids. V trimming: 2 bases; J trimming: 3 bases; junction bases outside the gene matches: 9. The germline gives CDR1 DFQATT, CDR2 SNEGSKA (reference sequence). The CDR3 DNA sequence: TGCAGTGCTAGACCTTCCGGGACAGCGGACTATGGCTACACCTTC. Its protein is CSARPSGTADYGYTF.

V gene TRBV5-1 combines with J gene TRBJ1-2, with D maybe TRBD1 (5 bases). Germline values: CDR1 SGHRS, CDR2 YFSETQ. The CDR3 sequence is 15 residues long. V was pared by 3 bases and J by 4 bases, with 16 bases between. CDR3: CASSSYLTGSYGYTF. The CDR3 DNA is TGCGCCAGCAGCTCCTACCTAACAGGCTCCTATGGCTACACCTTC.

CDR3 nucleotides: TGCGCCAGCAGCCAAGATCGGAGGGTCAATCAGCCCCAGCATTTT. Its translation is CASSQDRRVNQPQHF. V gene TRBV4-1 combines with J gene TRBJ1-5, with D unclear. Trimming left V 0 bases short and J 3 bases short, with 9 bases between. The CDR3 sequence is 15 residues long. Germline-derived CDR1 and CDR2 are MGHRA and YSYEKL.

Remarks on this clonotype: Possible read error: a much larger clone is one base away. CDR3 in DNA: TGTGCCAGCAGTTTCGACAGGGGCCGGGCTAAAACGGAGCCCCAGCATTTT. Translating gives CASSFDRGRAKTEPQHF. J is TRBJ1-5 and V is TRBV12-3 or TRBV12-4; TRBD1 matches at 8 bases. This CDR3 has 17 amino acids. With V trimmed by 3 bases and J by 8 bases, 15 bases remained unmatched.

Note on this clonotype: The junction departs from the called germline gene at one end, perhaps through a read error. The chain uses TRBV28 and TRBJ2-1, with D possibly matching TRBD1 (6 bases). Germline loops: CDR1 MDHEN, CDR2 SYDVKM. This CDR3 spans 14 amino acids. CDR3 residues: CASSIDRNYNGQFF. The CDR3 DNA reads TGTGCCAGCAGCATCGACAGGAACTACAATGGGCAGTTCTTC.

V usage is TRBV5-1 and J usage is TRBJ2-7, with D perhaps matching TRBD2 (5 bases). V lost 0 bases to trimming and J lost 2 bases, with 12 bases between them. Germline assignment: CDR1 SGHRS and CDR2 YFSETQ. This CDR3 is built from 15 residues. The CDR3 DNA reads TGCGCCAGCAGCTTGGGTGGACTCCTAGCCTACGAGCAGTACTTC. It encodes CASSLGGLLAYEQYF. Full variable domain (outside the CDR3, taken from reference TRBV5-1 and TRBJ2-7): KAGVTQTPRYLIKTRGQQVTLSCSPISGHRSVSWYQQTPGQGLQFLFEYFSETQRNKGNFPGRFSGRQFSNSRSEMNVSTLELGDSALYLCASSLGGLLAYEQYFGPGTRLTVT.

The gene calls are TRBV5-5 and TRBJ2-4; D may match TRBD1 or TRBD2 (6 bases each). Trimming removed 2 bases from V and 3 bases from J, with 18 bases in between. The CDR3 consists of 17 residues. Looked up from germline, CDR1 is SGHKS and CDR2 is YYEKEE (reference sequence). Written as DNA, the CDR3 is TGTGCCAGCAGCTTTGGGGGGAATACAGGGTTCAAAAACATTCAGTACTTC. It codes for CASSFGGNTGFKNIQYF.

This clonotype has at least ten counts. This chain links TRBV5-1 with TRBJ1-1; D unclear. The CDR3 consists of 14 residues. Trimming took off 4 bases at V and 4 bases at J, with 14 bases between the two ends. From germline, CDR1 is SGHRS and CDR2 YFSETQ. The CDR3 DNA follows: TGCGCCAGCAGCACACAGCCATCTAGCACTGAAGCTTTCTTT. As protein: CASSTQPSSTEAFF.

The gene calls are TRBV11-2 and TRBJ2-5; weak D call: TRBD1 (6 bases). This CDR3 spans 14 amino acids. Germline lookup yields CDR1 SGHAT and CDR2 FQNNGV. V was cut by 0 bases and J by 5 bases, with 10 bases left in between. CDR3 residues: CASSLDWGRETQYF. The CDR3 nucleotides are TGTGCCAGCAGCTTAGACTGGGGGCGGGAGACCCAGTACTTC.

This clonotype was recorded at least ten times. This sequence joins TRBV28 and TRBJ1-5, with 10 bases aligning to TRBD1. This CDR3 comprises 15 residues. V lost 6 bases and J lost 3; bases outside the gene matches: 5. Germline V gene sequence: CDR1 MDHEN, CDR2 SYDVKM. The DNA of the CDR3 is TGTGCCAGCAGGCGGGACAGGGGTATCAATCAGCCCCAGCATTTT. It codes for CASRRDRGINQPQHF.

The chain has TRBV18 and TRBJ1-5; tentative D call: TRBD1 (5 bases). Germline loops: CDR1 KGHSH, CDR2 LQKENI. The CDR3 is 14 residues long. Trimming took 3 bases from V and 8 from J, leaving 14 bases between them. The chain's CDR3 is CASSPQGPLEPQHF. The CDR3 DNA reads as TGTGCCAGCTCACCTCAGGGACCTCTTGAGCCCCAGCATTTT.

The rearrangement links TRBV28 to TRBJ1-2, with D uncertain. Looked up from germline, CDR1 is MDHEN and CDR2 is SYDVKM. This CDR3 is built from 13 residues. The V end was cut by 7 bases, the J end by 4 bases, with 13 bases between. CDR3 sequence (DNA): TGTGCCAGCACCCCAGGACGGATCTATGGCTACACCTTC. Translated, it gives CASTPGRIYGYTF.

This clonotype turned up a few times. This chain joins TRBV12-3 or TRBV12-4 and TRBJ1-3; D gene ambiguous. The germline V and J ends were trimmed by 3 bases and 4 bases, with 16 bases remaining between them. CDR3 length equals 16 residues. CDR3 loop: CASSFNPATRGNTIYF. The CDR3 coding sequence is TGTGCCAGCAGTTTTAACCCCGCGACGAGAGGAAACACCATATATTTT.

Only a few counts were recorded for this clonotype. The J gene is TRBJ1-5, the V gene TRBV12-3 or TRBV12-4, with 10 bases matching TRBD1. Germline trimming cut 7 bases from V and 9 bases from J; bases unmatched to any gene: 9. The CDR3 runs to 14 residues. DNA for the CDR3: TGTGCCAGCACTATGGGACAGGGGAGTCGGCCCCAGCATTTT. Translated: CASTMGQGSRPQHF.

This clonotype was recorded many times. J is TRBJ2-7 and V is TRBV20-1, with D possibly being TRBD1 (6 bases). CDR3 length: 14 residues. Germline CDR1 is DFQATT and CDR2 is SNEGSKA (reference sequence). The ends were cut back, 1 base at V and 2 bases at J, with 12 bases in the middle. CDR3 amino acids: CSARGLSGAYEQYF. The CDR3 DNA reads TGCAGTGCTAGAGGATTGTCAGGGGCCTACGAGCAGTACTTC.

This clonotype occurred once. This chain joins TRBV7-3 and TRBJ2-1; D tentatively reads TRBD1 or TRBD2 (5 bases each). Germline V gives CDR1 SGHTA, CDR2 FQGTGA. V lost 5 bases to trimming and J lost 8 bases, with 16 bases between them. CDR3 length equals 14 residues. The chain's CDR3 is CASSLGDGIDEQFF. The CDR3 DNA reads as TGTGCCAGCAGCCTGGGGGACGGGATTGATGAGCAGTTCTTC.

This clonotype was observed a handful of times. The rearrangement links TRBV7-9 to TRBJ2-3; 8 bases are shared with TRBD2. The CDR3 runs to 21 residues. Germline trimming cut 3 bases from V and 4 bases from J; bases unmatched to any gene: 24. The germline gives CDR1 SEHNR, CDR2 FQNEAQ (reference sequence). The CDR3 sequence: CASSFNRQDSGTLGIADTQYF. The CDR3, as DNA: TGTGCCAGCAGCTTCAACAGGCAAGATAGCGGGACCTTGGGCATCGCAGATACGCAGTATTTT.

This clonotype has at least ten counts. J is TRBJ1-1 and V is TRBV3-1; no clear D. The CDR3 is made up of 13 amino acids. Trimming stripped 4 bases from V and 3 bases from J, with 9 bases between. Germline V lookup: CDR1 LGHDT, CDR2 YNNKEL (reference sequence). CDR3 loop: CASSRLGDTEAFF. CDR3 sequence (DNA): TGTGCCAGCAGCCGACTGGGCGACACTGAAGCTTTCTTT.

The chain couples TRBV19 to TRBJ2-3, with 7 bases identical to TRBD2. Trimming at V came to 5 bases and at J to 4 bases, leaving 6 bases not matched to a gene. The CDR3 is 14 residues long. The germline V gene encodes CDR1 LNHDA and CDR2 SQIVND (reference sequence). CDR3 protein: CASSLRENPDTQYF. In DNA form, the CDR3 reads TGTGCCAGTAGTTTGCGGGAGAACCCAGATACGCAGTATTTT.

Ten or more counts support this clonotype. The gene calls are TRBV27 and TRBJ2-3; 7 positions match TRBD2. Trimming took 6 bases from V and 2 from J; bases not matched to a gene: 8. The length of the CDR3 is 15 residues. The germline gives CDR1 MNHEY, CDR2 SMNVEV (reference sequence). CDR3 in DNA: TGTGCCAGCAGCTTTTGGGGACTAAACACAGATACGCAGTATTTT. This sequence encodes CASSFWGLNTDTQYF.

At least ten counts were recorded for this clonotype. The genes are TRBV2 and TRBJ2-7; 8 positions match TRBD2. The length of the CDR3 is 14 residues. V lost 6 bases, J lost 5 bases, and 9 bases stayed unmatched. Germline assignment: CDR1 SNHLY and CDR2 FYNNEI. As DNA, the CDR3 is TGTGCCAGCAGGGACCCAGCGGGAGACGACGAGCAGTACTTC. This translates into CASRDPAGDDEQYF.

This clonotype came up a few times. The CDR3 bases are TGTGCCAGCAGTGAGGGAGGGATAGCGGGATCCTCCTACAATGAGCAGTTCTTC. The encoded protein is CASSEGGIAGSSYNEQFF. The genes are TRBV6-1 and TRBJ2-1, with TRBD2 matching 8 bases. V lost 3 bases, J lost 0 bases, and 10 bases stayed unmatched. CDR1 and CDR2 from the germline V gene are MNHNS and SASEGT. This CDR3 contains 18 residues.

The table lists this clonotype with many counts. As DNA, the CDR3 is TGCAGTGCTCCTGGACTAGCGGGAACTAGCACAGATACGCAGTATTTT. It is translated as CSAPGLAGTSTDTQYF. The V and J genes are TRBV20-1 and TRBJ2-3; 12 nucleotides agree with TRBD2. The CDR3 runs to 16 residues. From germline, CDR1 is DFQATT and CDR2 SNEGSKA (reference sequence). The V and J ends lost 5 bases and 0 bases, in that order; junction bases with no gene match: 6.